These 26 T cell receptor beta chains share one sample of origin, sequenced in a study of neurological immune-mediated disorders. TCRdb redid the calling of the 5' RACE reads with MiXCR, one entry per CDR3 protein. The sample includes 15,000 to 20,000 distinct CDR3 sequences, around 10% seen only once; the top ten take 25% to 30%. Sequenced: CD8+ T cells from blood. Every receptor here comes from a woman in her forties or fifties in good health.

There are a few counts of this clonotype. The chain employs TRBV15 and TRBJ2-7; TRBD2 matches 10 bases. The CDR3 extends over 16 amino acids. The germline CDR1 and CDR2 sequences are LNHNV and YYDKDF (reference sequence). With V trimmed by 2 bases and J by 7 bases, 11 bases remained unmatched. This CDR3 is CATSRHLAGEVWEQYF. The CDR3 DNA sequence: TGTGCCACCAGCAGACATCTAGCGGGAGAAGTCTGGGAGCAGTACTTC.

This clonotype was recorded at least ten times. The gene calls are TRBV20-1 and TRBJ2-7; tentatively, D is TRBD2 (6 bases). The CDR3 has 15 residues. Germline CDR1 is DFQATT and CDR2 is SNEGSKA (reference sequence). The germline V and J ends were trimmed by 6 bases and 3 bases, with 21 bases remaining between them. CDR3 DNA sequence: TGCAGTGCCAACCCTAACCCGGGACTCAGCTACGAGCAGTACTTC. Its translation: CSANPNPGLSYEQYF.

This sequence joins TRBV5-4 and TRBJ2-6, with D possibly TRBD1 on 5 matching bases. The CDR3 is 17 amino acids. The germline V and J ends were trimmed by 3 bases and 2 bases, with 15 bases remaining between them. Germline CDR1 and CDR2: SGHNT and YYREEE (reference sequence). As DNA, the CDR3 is TGTGCCAGCAGCTGGGTTGTAAGCAGGGCTGGGGCCAACGTCCTGACTTTC. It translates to CASSWVVSRAGANVLTF.

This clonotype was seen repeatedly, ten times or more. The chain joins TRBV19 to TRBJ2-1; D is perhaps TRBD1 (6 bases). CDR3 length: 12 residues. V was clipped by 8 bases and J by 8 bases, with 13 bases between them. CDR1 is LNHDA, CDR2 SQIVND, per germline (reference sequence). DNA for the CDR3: TGTGCCAGTCTGTCAGAGGGGGATGAGCAGTTCTTC. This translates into CASLSEGDEQFF.

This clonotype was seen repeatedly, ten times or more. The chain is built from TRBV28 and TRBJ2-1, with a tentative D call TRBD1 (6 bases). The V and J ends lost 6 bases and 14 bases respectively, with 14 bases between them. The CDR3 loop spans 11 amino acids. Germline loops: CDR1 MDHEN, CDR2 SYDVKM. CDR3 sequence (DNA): TGTGCCAGCAGAAAACAGGGTTACGAGTTCTTC. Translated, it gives CASRKQGYEFF.

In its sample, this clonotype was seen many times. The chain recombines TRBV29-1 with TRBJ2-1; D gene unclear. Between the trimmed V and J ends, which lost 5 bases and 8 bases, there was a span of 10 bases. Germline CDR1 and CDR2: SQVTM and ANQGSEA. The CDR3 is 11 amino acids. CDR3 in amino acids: CSVLSFDEQFF. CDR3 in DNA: TGCAGCGTTTTAAGCTTCGATGAGCAGTTCTTC.

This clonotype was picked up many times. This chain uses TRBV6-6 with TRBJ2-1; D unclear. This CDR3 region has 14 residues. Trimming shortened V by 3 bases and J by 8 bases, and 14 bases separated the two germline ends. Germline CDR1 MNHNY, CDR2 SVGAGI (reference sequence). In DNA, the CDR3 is TGTGCCAGCAGTTATTTCCGCGTTGGGGATGAGCAGTTCTTC. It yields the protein CASSYFRVGDEQFF.

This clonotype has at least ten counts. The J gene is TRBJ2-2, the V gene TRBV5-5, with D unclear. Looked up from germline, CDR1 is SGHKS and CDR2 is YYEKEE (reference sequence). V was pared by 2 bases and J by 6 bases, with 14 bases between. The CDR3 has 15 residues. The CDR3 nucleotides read TGTGCCAGCAGCTTAGCTTCTTACGGTCCCGGGGAGCTGTTTTTT. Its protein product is CASSLASYGPGELFF.

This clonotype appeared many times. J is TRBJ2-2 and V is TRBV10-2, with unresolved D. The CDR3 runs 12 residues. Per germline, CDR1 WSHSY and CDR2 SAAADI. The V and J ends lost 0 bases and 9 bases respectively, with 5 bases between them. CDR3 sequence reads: CASSESLRELFF. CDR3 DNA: TGCGCCAGCAGTGAGTCCTTAAGGGAGCTGTTTTTT.

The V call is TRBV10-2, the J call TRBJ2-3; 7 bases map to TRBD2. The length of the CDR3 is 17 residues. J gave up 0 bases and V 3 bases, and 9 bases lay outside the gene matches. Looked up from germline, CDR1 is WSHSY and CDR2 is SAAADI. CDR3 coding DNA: TGCGCCAGCAGTGACCCAGCGGGACCCCTTAGCACAGATACGCAGTATTTT. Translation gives CASSDPAGPLSTDTQYF.

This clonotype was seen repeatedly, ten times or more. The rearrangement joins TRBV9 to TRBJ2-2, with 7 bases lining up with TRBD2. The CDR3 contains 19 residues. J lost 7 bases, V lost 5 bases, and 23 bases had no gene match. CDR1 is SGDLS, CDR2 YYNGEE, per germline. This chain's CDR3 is CASSSGGPDWGRTSGELFF. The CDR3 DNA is TGTGCCAGCAGTTCGGGGGGACCCGACTGGGGGAGGACAAGCGGGGAGCTGTTTTTT.

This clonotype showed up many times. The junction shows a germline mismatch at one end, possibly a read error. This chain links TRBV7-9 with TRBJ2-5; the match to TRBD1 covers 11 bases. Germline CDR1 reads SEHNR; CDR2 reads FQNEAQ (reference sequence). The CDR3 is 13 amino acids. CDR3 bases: TGCCTGGCGGGGACAGGGGGAATCGAGACCCAGTACTTC. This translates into CLAGTGGIETQYF.

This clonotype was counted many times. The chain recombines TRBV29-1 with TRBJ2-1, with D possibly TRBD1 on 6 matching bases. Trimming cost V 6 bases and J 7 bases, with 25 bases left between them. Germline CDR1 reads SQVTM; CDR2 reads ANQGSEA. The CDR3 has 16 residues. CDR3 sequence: CSVVKPGTPPGNEQFF. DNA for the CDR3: TGCAGCGTAGTGAAACCCGGGACACCCCCGGGGAATGAGCAGTTCTTC.

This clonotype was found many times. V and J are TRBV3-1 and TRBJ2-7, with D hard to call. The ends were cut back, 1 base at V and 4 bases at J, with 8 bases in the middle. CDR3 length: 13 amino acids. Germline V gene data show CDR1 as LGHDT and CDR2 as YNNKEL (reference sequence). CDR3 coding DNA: TGTGCCAGCAGCCAAGCGAACAGATACGAGCAGTACTTC. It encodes CASSQANRYEQYF.

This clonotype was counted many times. The DNA of the CDR3 is TGCGCCAGCAGACCAGACAGGGGGAACACCGGGGAGCTGTTTTTT. Residues: CASRPDRGNTGELFF. The chain uses TRBV5-1 and TRBJ2-2; 8 bases are a match to TRBD1. CDR3 length: 15 residues. Germline CDR1 is SGHRS and CDR2 is YFSETQ. J lost 1 base, V lost 5 bases, and 4 bases had no gene match.

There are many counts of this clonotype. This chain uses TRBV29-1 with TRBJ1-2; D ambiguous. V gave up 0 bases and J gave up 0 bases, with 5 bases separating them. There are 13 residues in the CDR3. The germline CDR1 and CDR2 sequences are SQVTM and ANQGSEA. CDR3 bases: TGCAGCGTTGAAGACAGCGCTAACTATGGCTACACCTTC. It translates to CSVEDSANYGYTF.

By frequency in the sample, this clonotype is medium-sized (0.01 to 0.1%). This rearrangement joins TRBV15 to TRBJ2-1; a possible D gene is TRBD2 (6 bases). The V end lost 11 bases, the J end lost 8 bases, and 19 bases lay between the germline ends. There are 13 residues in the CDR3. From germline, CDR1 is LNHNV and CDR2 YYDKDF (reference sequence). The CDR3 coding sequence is TGTGCCGTTCGCGGGGTAGCGGCTCATGAGCAGTTCTTC. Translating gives CAVRGVAAHEQFF.

CDR3 region: CASSLRTGSYTIYF. As DNA, the CDR3 is TGTGCCAGCAGTTTAAGGACAGGGTCGTACACCATATATTTT. The chain uses TRBV28 and TRBJ1-3, with TRBD1 matching 8 bases. This CDR3 comprises 14 residues. The germline CDR1 and CDR2 sequences are MDHEN and SYDVKM. With 2 bases clipped from V and 8 bases from J, the junction kept 5 bases outside the gene matches.

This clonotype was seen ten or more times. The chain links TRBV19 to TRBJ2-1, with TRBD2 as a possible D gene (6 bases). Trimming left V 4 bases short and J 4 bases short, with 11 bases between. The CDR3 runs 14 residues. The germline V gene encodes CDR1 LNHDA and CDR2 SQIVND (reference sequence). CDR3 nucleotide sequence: TGTGCCAGTAGTAGGAGGGTTGGGTACAATGAGCAGTTCTTC. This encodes CASSRRVGYNEQFF.

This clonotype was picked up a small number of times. The CDR3 region has the DNA TGTGCCAGCGGGGGATCGGGGTACGAGCAGTACTTC. This gives the protein CASGGSGYEQYF. The chain links TRBV19 to TRBJ2-7, with D possibly TRBD2 on 6 matching bases. Trimming removed 9 bases from V and 4 bases from J, with 13 bases in between. CDR3 length: 12 amino acids. In germline, CDR1 is LNHDA, CDR2 SQIVND (reference sequence).

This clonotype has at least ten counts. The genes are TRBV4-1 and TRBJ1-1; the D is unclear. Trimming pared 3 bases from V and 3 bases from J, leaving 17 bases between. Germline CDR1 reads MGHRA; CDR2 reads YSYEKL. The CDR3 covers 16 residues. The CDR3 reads CASSQGWTPMDTEAFF. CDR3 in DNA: TGCGCCAGCAGCCAGGGATGGACCCCCATGGACACTGAAGCTTTCTTT.

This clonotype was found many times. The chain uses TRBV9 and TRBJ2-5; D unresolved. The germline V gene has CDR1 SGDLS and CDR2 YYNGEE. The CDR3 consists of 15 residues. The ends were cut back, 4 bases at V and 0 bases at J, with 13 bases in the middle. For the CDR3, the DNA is TGTGCCAGCAGCTTAGACCCTGGGGACCAAGAGACCCAGTACTTC. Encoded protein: CASSLDPGDQETQYF.

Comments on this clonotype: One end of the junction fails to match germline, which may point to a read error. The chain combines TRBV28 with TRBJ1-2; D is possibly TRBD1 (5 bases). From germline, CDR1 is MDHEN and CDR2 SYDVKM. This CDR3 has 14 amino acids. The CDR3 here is CANSPSTRGYGYTF. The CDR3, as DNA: TGTGCCAACAGTCCTTCGACAAGGGGCTATGGCTACACCTTC.

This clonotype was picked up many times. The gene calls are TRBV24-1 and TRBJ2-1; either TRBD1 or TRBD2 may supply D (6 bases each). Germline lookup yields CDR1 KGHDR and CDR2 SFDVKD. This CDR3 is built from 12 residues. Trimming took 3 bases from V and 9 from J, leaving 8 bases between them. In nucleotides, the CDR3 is TGTGCCACCAGTGATCCGGGGGCTGAGCAGTTCTTC. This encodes CATSDPGAEQFF.

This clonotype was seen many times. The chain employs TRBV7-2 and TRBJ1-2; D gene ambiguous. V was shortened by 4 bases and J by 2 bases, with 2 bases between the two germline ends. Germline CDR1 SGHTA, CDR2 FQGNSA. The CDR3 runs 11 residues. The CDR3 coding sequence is TGTGCCAGCAGCTCCAACTATGGCTACACCTTC. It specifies CASSSNYGYTF.

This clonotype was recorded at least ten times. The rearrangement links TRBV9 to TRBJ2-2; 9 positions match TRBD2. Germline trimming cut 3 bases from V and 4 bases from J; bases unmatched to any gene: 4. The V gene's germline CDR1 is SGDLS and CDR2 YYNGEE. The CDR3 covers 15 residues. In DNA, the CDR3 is TGTGCCAGCAGCGAGTCGGGACTAGCCACCGGGGAGCTGTTTTTT. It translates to CASSESGLATGELFF.